This record covers a single T cell receptor (beta chain). The antigen this receptor binds is unknown. The record has no base qualities; no much larger clone is one base away. The 35 to 40 donors, aged about 6 to 90 years, were systemically healthy Caucasian individuals from Russia. Each donor gave roughly 9.5 milliliters of peripheral blood, collected into EDTA-treated Vacutainer tubes. PBMCs were isolated by Ficoll-Paque density-gradient centrifugation, with at least 7 million obtained per sample. Trizol reagent was used to extract total RNA from the PBMCs, yielding at least 5 micrograms per sample. Naive CD45RAhigh/CD27high T cell percentages were measured by flow cytometry on a PBMC aliquot from every donor. V is pruned by 7 bases and J by 2 bases, leaving 8 bases of the junction without a gene match. The germline V gene supplies CDR1 SQVTM and CDR2 ANQGSEA. Taken from cysteine to phenylalanine, the CDR3 has 13 residues. The entry retains the CDR3 DNA only, 39 bases that are in frame from base 1.

This sample stems from a study of blood T cells in healthy people across ages (dated by TCRdb to about 2015). Regarding the complete study: In model experiments, roughly one uniquely barcoded TCR beta cDNA molecule per two T cells was captured by template switching. To track age-related changes in TCR beta repertoire diversity, the study relied on deep sequencing normalized with unique cDNA molecular identifiers. Four age groups were formed from the donors: young (average approximately 15 years), middle-aged (approximately 41), aged (around 62) and long-lived (approximately 80). The study analyzed two additional independent replicas of 1 million unique cDNA reads from the same blood draw for two donors, one aged 18 to 30 and one aged 80 or older. Donors of different ages were randomly distributed across sequencing lanes to avoid experimental bias. Overall results and qualifications from the work: Compared with the aged group, the long-lived group had more naive CD4+ T cells, fewer expanded clones and increased TCR diversity, suggesting age selection. Observed TCR beta diversity correlated strongly with the percentage of naive T cells measured by flow cytometry. Since profiling was done on bulk unsorted PBMCs, naive and antigen-experienced compartments could not be conclusively compared. Donor CMV infection status was unknown, potentially confounding age-related changes in expanded clonotypes. Estimates of total diversity based on one million sequenced T cells were regarded as lower bounds and as underestimates. Observed TCR beta diversity per million T cells fell roughly linearly with age, and a significant reduction was already apparent by age around 40.

Libraries were constructed by 5' RACE. Sequencer: Illumina HiSeq 2500. A second PCR of roughly 7 to 11 cycles was performed with a sample-barcoded 5' primer and a J-beta primer mix. Each TCR beta cDNA molecule received a unique molecular identifier from a template-switch 5' adaptor carrying 12 random nucleotides. At least 3 million CDR3-containing paired-end reads were obtained from each sample. First-strand cDNA synthesis was performed from all RNA using the Mint cDNA synthesis kit, with priming by a TRBC-specific oligonucleotide. After uracil-DNA glycosylase treatment, a first 18-cycle PCR used universal primers M1SS and BC2_uni_R on all cDNA. Per the source publication's procedure: Normalization of each sample was performed by random selection of 1 million high-quality reads, each carrying a distinct molecular identifier. Instead of being binned into consensus sequences, reads that shared molecular identifiers were thrown out. MiTCR, run with a Q25 quality threshold and the strictest error-elimination algorithm, handled CDR3 identification, clonotype clustering and error correction. Lower-bound total TCR beta diversity was estimated with a nonparametric unseen species model using Euler transformation. TCRdb reworked the public reads: Q25 trimming with fastp, MiXCR clone assembly, productive beta chains retained. Each CDR3 protein gets just one entry, which takes the most common genes and DNA from the rows behind it. These V and J calls rely on TCRdb rather than the paper's analysis. The sample contains about 650,000 distinct CDR3 sequences, about 50% of them found a single time. The top ten hold roughly 13% of the sample.

The receptor's source is an elderly woman in good health. This chain joins TRBV29-1 to TRBJ2-7, with 7 bases aligning to TRBD1. Sequencing input: blood. The CDR3 here reads CSARQGLAYEQYF. The DNA is TGCAGCGCCAGACAGGGTTTGGCCTACGAGCAGTACTTC.